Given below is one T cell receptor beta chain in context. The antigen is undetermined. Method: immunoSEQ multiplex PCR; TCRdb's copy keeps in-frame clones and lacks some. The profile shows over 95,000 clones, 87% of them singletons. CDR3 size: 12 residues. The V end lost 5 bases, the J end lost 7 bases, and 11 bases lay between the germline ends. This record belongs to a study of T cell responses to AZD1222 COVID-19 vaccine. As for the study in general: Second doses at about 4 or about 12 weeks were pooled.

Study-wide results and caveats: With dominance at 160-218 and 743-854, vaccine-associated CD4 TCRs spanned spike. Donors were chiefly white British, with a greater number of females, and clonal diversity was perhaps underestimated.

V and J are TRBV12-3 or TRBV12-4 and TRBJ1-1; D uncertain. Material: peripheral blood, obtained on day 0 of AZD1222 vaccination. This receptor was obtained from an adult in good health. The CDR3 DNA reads TGTGCCAGCAGTATGCGGCGGATTGAAGCTTTCTTT. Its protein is CASSMRRIEAFF.